One sample yielded the 31 T cell receptor beta chains listed below, sequenced in a study of blood T cell repertoires in COVID-19 (dated by TCRdb to about 2020). Libraries came from the immunoSEQ multiplex PCR assay. Entries here come from immuneACCESS through TCRdb and include only in-frame sequences with V and J called. Some clones fail to appear in such tables; in the studies checked, an unresolved V gene covers under half of the shortfall, and the cause of the remainder is unknown. This sample holds 90,000 to 100,000 clones; 90% were observed only once. The ten top clones hold about 5.5% of the sample. The specimen sequenced was peripheral blood. These receptors were obtained from a man aged 45 to 65 with acute or convalescent COVID-19.

This chain connects TRBV2 to TRBJ1-1; no firm D call. CDR1 and CDR2 (germline): SNHLY, FYNNEI. Trimming took off 4 bases at V and 0 bases at J, with 12 bases between the two ends. The CDR3 loop spans 15 amino acids. The CDR3 here is CASSGRHRLNTEAFF. The CDR3 DNA reads as TGTGCCAGCAGTGGACGGCACAGATTGAACACTGAAGCTTTCTTT.

The J gene is TRBJ1-5, the V gene TRBV15; 7 bases agree with TRBD1. V was clipped by 0 bases and J by 2 bases; unmatched bases: 1. The CDR3 totals 15 residues. Germline-derived CDR1 and CDR2 are LNHNV and YYDKDF (reference sequence). The CDR3 sequence is CATSRDDRGNQPQHF. The DNA for the CDR3 is TGTGCCACCAGCAGAGATGACAGGGGCAATCAGCCCCAGCATTTT.

The chain joins TRBV6-1 to TRBJ2-1; D not certain. The ends were cut back, 2 bases at V and 4 bases at J, with 3 bases in the middle. CDR3 length: 12 amino acids. Germline values: CDR1 MNHNS, CDR2 SASEGT. Written as DNA, the CDR3 is TGTGCCAGCAGTGAAACTTACAATGAGCAGTTCTTC. Its translation: CASSETYNEQFF.

The chain couples TRBV10-2 to TRBJ1-2; unclear D gene. Per the germline V gene, CDR1 is WSHSY and CDR2 is SAAADI. Trimming pared 5 bases from V and 0 bases from J, leaving 13 bases between. This CDR3 spans 15 amino acids. The CDR3 is CASSSAGRPNYGYTF. The CDR3 coding sequence is TGCGCCAGCAGTTCGGCAGGCCGGCCTAACTATGGCTACACCTTC.

The J gene is TRBJ1-5, the V gene TRBV19, with a weak D call TRBD1 (6 bases). The V gene's germline CDR1 is LNHDA and CDR2 SQIVND (reference sequence). This CDR3 contains 15 residues. The V and J ends lost 1 base and 4 bases respectively, with 11 bases between them. CDR3 DNA: TGTGCCAGTAGTATAGTTCTCGGACAGAATCAGCCCCAGCATTTT. Protein sequence: CASSIVLGQNQPQHF. Variable domain in full (rest from reference TRBV19 and TRBJ1-5): DGGITQSPKYLFRKEGQNVTLSCEQNLNHDAMYWYRQDPGQGLRLIYYSQIVNDFQKGDIAEGYSVSREKKESFPLTVTSAQKNPTAFYLCASSIVLGQNQPQHFGDGTRLSIL.

The genes are TRBV3-1 (or the pseudogene TRBV3-2) and TRBJ2-7; D may be TRBD1 (6 bases). The CDR3 length is 16 residues. V was trimmed by 2 bases and J by 2 bases, leaving 16 bases between them. Germline V gene lookup returns CDR1 LGHDT and CDR2 YNNKEL (reference sequence). DNA of the CDR3: TGTGCCAGCAGCCAAAACCCAGGGACACTCGCCTACGAGCAGTACTTC. The encoded protein is CASSQNPGTLAYEQYF.

This chain joins TRBV5-4 and TRBJ2-2, with TRBD1 as a possible D gene (6 bases). CDR1 SGHNT and CDR2 YYREEE come from the germline V gene (reference sequence). Trimming removed 4 bases at V and 3 bases at J, with 10 bases between. This CDR3 is built from 14 residues. This chain's CDR3 is CASSPRTDTGELFF. CDR3 sequence (DNA): TGTGCCAGCAGCCCACGGACAGACACCGGGGAGCTGTTTTTT.

The chain employs TRBV7-2 and TRBJ1-5; TRBD1 is a possible D gene (5 bases). CDR1 is SGHTA, CDR2 FQGNSA, per germline. The CDR3 sequence is 18 residues long. Trimming left V 5 bases short and J 0 bases short, with 20 bases between. This CDR3 reads CASSLRAGRINSNQPQHF. DNA for the CDR3: TGTGCCAGCAGCCTAAGAGCGGGACGGATAAATAGCAATCAGCCCCAGCATTTT.

The rearrangement joins TRBV5-8 to TRBJ2-7, with TRBD1 matching over 9 bases. The CDR3 is made up of 14 amino acids. Trimming removed 0 bases from V and 6 bases from J; junction bases left unmatched: 4. Germline CDR1 reads SGHTS; CDR2 reads YDEGEE. CDR3 protein: CASSLVDRGVEQYF. DNA for the CDR3: TGTGCCAGCAGCTTGGTTGACAGGGGGGTCGAGCAGTACTTC.

This clone was recorded once. The chain uses TRBV19 and TRBJ2-3, with D tentatively TRBD1 (6 bases). Germline CDR1 and CDR2: LNHDA and SQIVND (reference sequence). CDR3 length: 13 residues. Trimming took 1 base from V and 8 from J, leaving 10 bases between them. The CDR3: CASSIVGARTQYF. DNA of the CDR3: TGTGCCAGTAGTATAGTGGGGGCCCGTACGCAGTATTTT.

A single count supports this clone. The chain couples TRBV3-1 (or the pseudogene TRBV3-2) to TRBJ2-1; maybe TRBD2 (6 bases). Per germline, CDR1 LGHDT and CDR2 YNNKEL (reference sequence). The ends were cut back, 5 bases at V and 3 bases at J, with 17 bases in the middle. CDR3 size: 16 residues. The CDR3 nucleotides read TGTGCCAGCAGCTTACGGCGACTAGTTTACTACAATGAGCAGTTCTTC. Translating gives CASSLRRLVYYNEQFF.

This sequence joins TRBV19 and TRBJ1-2; 9 bases match TRBD1. CDR3 length: 18 residues. Germline trimming cut 11 bases from V and 4 bases from J; bases unmatched to any gene: 23. CDR1 LNHDA and CDR2 SQIVND come from the germline V gene (reference sequence). CDR3 region: CASRPLGTGKIEAYGYTF. DNA of the CDR3: TGTGCCTCACGACCATTAGGGACAGGGAAAATAGAGGCCTATGGCTACACCTTC.

The rearrangement joins TRBV19 to TRBJ2-5; TRBD1 might be the D (5 bases). The CDR3 length is 18 residues. The V and J ends lost 3 bases and 7 bases respectively, with 27 bases between them. Germline CDR1 is LNHDA and CDR2 is SQIVND (reference sequence). The DNA for the CDR3 is TGTGCCAGTAGTATCGGATTCGGCAGGGCTGGGCCGGCTGGGACCCAGTACTTC. Encoded protein: CASSIGFGRAGPAGTQYF.

The V call is TRBV4-1, the J call TRBJ1-3, with 9 bases matching TRBD1. Germline V gives CDR1 MGHRA, CDR2 YSYEKL. The ends lost 5 bases at V and 1 base at J; junction bases unmatched: 15. This CDR3 region has 19 residues. The CDR3 DNA reads TGCGCCAGCAGCTACTACCGGGACAGGGTTGGAAAATCTGGAAACACCATATATTTT. The encoded protein is CASSYYRDRVGKSGNTIYF.

V usage is TRBV5-1 and J usage is TRBJ1-1; 8 bases agree with TRBD1. This CDR3 has 16 amino acids. Germline loops: CDR1 SGHRS, CDR2 YFSETQ. Germline trimming cut 0 bases from V and 1 base from J; bases unmatched to any gene: 5. Here the CDR3 DNA reads TGCGCCAGCAGCTTGGAGGCAGGGGGCCGGAACACTGAAGCTTTCTTT. Amino acids: CASSLEAGGRNTEAFF.

The chain is built from TRBV14 and TRBJ2-7; tentative D call: TRBD1 (5 bases). V lost 5 bases to trimming and J lost 4 bases, with 18 bases between them. This CDR3 contains 15 residues. Germline assignment: CDR1 SGHDN and CDR2 FVKESK. Here the CDR3 DNA reads TGTGCCAGCAGCACTGGGCAGGGCCAAGCTTACGAGCAGTACTTC. This encodes CASSTGQGQAYEQYF.

The genes are TRBV18 and TRBJ2-3, with TRBD2 matching over 8 bases. The CDR3 contains 15 residues. The germline V gene encodes CDR1 KGHSH and CDR2 LQKENI. Trimming cost V 3 bases and J 2 bases; bases outside gene matches: 4. The CDR3 sequence is CASSPTSGPTDTQYF. CDR3 in DNA: TGTGCCAGCTCACCTACTAGCGGCCCCACAGATACGCAGTATTTT.

CDR3 region: CTSSPGQNTEAFF. The CDR3 DNA reads as TGCACCAGCAGCCCCGGACAGAACACTGAAGCTTTCTTT. This chain connects TRBV1 to TRBJ1-1; TRBD1 is the table's D call and was not checked against the DNA. TRBV1 is annotated as a pseudogene. CDR3 length equals 13 residues.

The CDR3 region has the DNA TGTGCCAGCAGCTTATTGTCGGGGGTCAATGAGCAGTTCTTC. This sequence encodes CASSLLSGVNEQFF. The gene calls are TRBV7-8 and TRBJ2-1, with a possible D match to TRBD2 (6 bases). The CDR3 has 14 residues. Per germline, CDR1 SGHVS and CDR2 FQNEAQ. Trimming left V 2 bases short and J 6 bases short, with 11 bases between.

This clone was observed a handful of times. This chain links TRBV10-1 with TRBJ2-2, with 10 bases fitting TRBD2. Per the germline V gene, CDR1 is WNHNN and CDR2 is SYGVQD (reference sequence). The CDR3 contains 15 residues. Trimming cost V 5 bases and J 7 bases; bases outside gene matches: 7. The CDR3 sequence: CASSSTSGTIGELFF. DNA of the CDR3: TGCGCCAGCAGTTCTACTAGCGGGACGATCGGGGAGCTGTTTTTT.

V is TRBV15 and J is TRBJ2-7; 9 bases agree with TRBD2. Trimming at V came to 2 bases and at J to 6 bases, leaving 8 bases not matched to a gene. Germline V lookup: CDR1 LNHNV, CDR2 YYDKDF (reference sequence). The CDR3 covers 15 residues. Here the CDR3 reads CATSRPQGGRAEQYF. In nucleotides, the CDR3 is TGTGCCACCAGCAGACCACAGGGCGGGAGGGCCGAGCAGTACTTC.

The V call is TRBV5-1, the J call TRBJ1-1, with TRBD1 matching 9 bases. CDR1 is SGHRS and CDR2 is YFSETQ in the germline V gene. The V and J ends lost 4 bases and 5 bases, in that order; junction bases with no gene match: 12. The CDR3 spans 16 residues. CDR3 protein: CASSPGGTGWSTEAFF. The CDR3 nucleotides read TGCGCCAGCAGCCCGGGGGGGACAGGGTGGAGTACTGAAGCTTTCTTT.

V gene TRBV5-5 combines with J gene TRBJ1-1, with 8 bases lining up with TRBD1. The CDR3 contains 13 residues. V trimming: 3 bases; J trimming: 11 bases; junction bases outside the gene matches: 9. Germline V gene data show CDR1 as SGHKS and CDR2 as YYEKEE (reference sequence). CDR3 loop: CASSSGQGPWAFF. Here the CDR3 DNA reads TGTGCCAGCAGCTCTGGACAGGGCCCGTGGGCTTTCTTT.

This sequence joins TRBV3-1 (or the pseudogene TRBV3-2) and TRBJ1-1; no clear D gene. V shed 4 bases and J shed 4 bases, with 16 bases lying between them. The CDR3 is made up of 15 amino acids. Germline-derived CDR1 and CDR2 are LGHDT and YNNKEL (reference sequence). CDR3 in DNA: TGTGCCAGCAGCCGCCCGCAAGGTCTAGGCACTGAAGCTTTCTTT. Residues: CASSRPQGLGTEAFF.

This clone has a handful of counts. The gene calls are TRBV5-1 and TRBJ1-5; 8 nucleotides match TRBD1. CDR1 and CDR2 from the germline V gene are SGHRS and YFSETQ. The CDR3 length is 16 residues. Trimming removed 5 bases from V and 0 bases from J; junction bases left unmatched: 7. In DNA form, the CDR3 reads TGCGCCAGCAGACCGGGGACAGGCCCTAGCAATCAGCCCCAGCATTTT. Translation gives CASRPGTGPSNQPQHF.

V and J are TRBV5-4 and TRBJ2-2, with D possibly matching TRBD1 (5 bases). The CDR3 is 14 residues long. CDR1 is SGHNT and CDR2 is YYREEE in the germline V gene (reference sequence). V was shortened by 5 bases and J by 2 bases, with 10 bases between the two germline ends. CDR3: CASRSRDNTGELFF. Written as DNA, the CDR3 is TGTGCCAGCAGGTCCAGGGATAACACCGGGGAGCTGTTTTTT.

The rearrangement uses TRBV19 and TRBJ2-7; 9 bases match TRBD2. This CDR3 contains 14 residues. V trimming: 6 bases; J trimming: 1 base; junction bases outside the gene matches: 4. CDR1 is LNHDA and CDR2 is SQIVND in the germline V gene (reference sequence). CDR3 sequence (DNA): TGTGCCAGTAGCATTAGCGGGAGATCCTACGAGCAGTACTTC. Its protein is CASSISGRSYEQYF.

The V call is TRBV10-3, the J call TRBJ1-1, with TRBD1 identical over 8 bases. Germline V gene data show CDR1 as ENHRY and CDR2 as SYGVKD. The CDR3 consists of 14 residues. Trimming cost V 4 bases and J 4 bases; bases outside gene matches: 5. CDR3 sequence reads: CAISVYRGGTEAFF. As DNA, the CDR3 is TGTGCCATCAGTGTCTACAGGGGGGGCACTGAAGCTTTCTTT.

This clone was picked up a small number of times. The chain uses TRBV7-9 and TRBJ2-7; D unresolved. CDR3 length: 15 residues. CDR1 and CDR2 from the germline V gene are SEHNR and FQNEAQ (reference sequence). With 1 base removed from V and 0 bases from J, the gap between germline ends came to 10 bases. The chain's CDR3 is CASSLVLGGSYEQYF. CDR3 DNA: TGTGCCAGCAGCTTAGTGCTAGGTGGCTCCTACGAGCAGTACTTC.

This clone was observed a handful of times. CDR3 bases: TGTGCCAGCAGTTTCCAGTTTCGCCGGAGCTCCTACAATGAGCAGTTCTTC. Its protein product is CASSFQFRRSSYNEQFF. The V gene is TRBV27, the J gene TRBJ2-1; the D is unclear. The CDR3 loop spans 17 amino acids. Trimming cost V 3 bases and J 0 bases, with 15 bases left between them. The germline V gene has CDR1 MNHEY and CDR2 SMNVEV (reference sequence).

This chain connects TRBV7-8 to TRBJ1-6; 7 bases agree with TRBD1. Germline CDR1 reads SGHVS; CDR2 reads FQNEAQ. J was trimmed by 7 bases and V by 5 bases; bases with no gene match: 5. This CDR3 contains 14 residues. Here the CDR3 DNA reads TGTGCCAGCAGCCTACAGGGGCGCAATTCACCCCTCCACTTT. This codes for CASSLQGRNSPLHF.